The sequence of this TCR beta chain was determined in a study of cytomegalovirus exposure and HLA in healthy donors. Study summary: In terms of ancestry, the Caucasian-associated cluster contained more than 65% of the 350 to 450 genotyped donors. Study-wide results and caveats: Later analysis showed most CMV-associated TCR beta chains appearing HLA-restricted.

CDR1 and CDR2 from the germline V gene are MRHNA and SNTAGT. Trimming took 6 bases from V and 2 from J, leaving 10 bases between them. The CDR3 runs to 14 residues. 60 Vbeta and 13 Jbeta primers were used in PCR. Profiled with immunoSEQ multiplex PCR; TCRdb holds only in-frame clones, not every one. The sample has tens of thousands of clones, 65% to 75% seen once. In its sample, this clone was seen a few times. Its matching antigen is unknown. The rearrangement links TRBV6-4 to TRBJ2-2, with D perhaps TRBD1 (6 bases). Source material: PBMCs. The receptor was derived from a woman aged 35 to 49 in good health and CMV-seropositive. The CDR3 is CASRLRGNTGELFF. The CDR3 coding sequence is TGTGCCAGCAGGCTCAGGGGTAACACCGGGGAGCTGTTTTTT.